This TCR beta chain was identified during a study of T cell responses to AZD1222 COVID-19 vaccine (dated by TCRdb to the early 2020s). Broadly, across the study: TCR sequencing was performed for over 230 trial participants, of whom approximately 200 were given two doses of AZD1222 and approximately 26 were given two doses of MenACWY control vaccine. Trial participants were enrolled into age subgroups of 18-55, 56-69 and 70-plus years, which contained 148, 28 and 57 TCR-sequenced participants, respectively.

The time point label of this sample denotes: about 28 days (+/-7) after the second vaccine dose. AZD1222 recipients with second doses at about 4 weeks or about 12 weeks were pooled, because spike-specific TCR depth and breadth did not differ between schedules. Vaccinee samples came from UK trials COV001 and COV002, including a single-blind randomized controlled phase 2/3 trial of AZD1222 (ChAdOx1 nCoV-19) in healthy adults. Trial participant PBMC samples were collected at day 0 and day 28 after the second dose for TCRbeta chain sequencing. The CDR3 regions of human TCRbeta chains were analyzed by immunosequencing. The paper's processing steps were these. Repertoire TCRs were checked for matches against a reference library of SARS-CoV-2-specific TCRs that had been generated using the MIRA antigen-specificity platform. Breadth was defined as the fraction of unique TCRs that were SARS-CoV-2-associated, and depth was defined as the fraction of total T cells that were SARS-CoV-2-associated. Each spike-specific TCR was assigned to its reactive spike region and to a CD4 or CD8 class using the MIRA data. Log10-transformed breadth and depth values were compared by one-way ANOVA with Sidak's multiple comparisons tests. TCRdb's version of the immuneACCESS table is confined to in-frame rearrangements and falls short of the full clone set. An unresolved V gene accounts for under half of the shortfall where checked; the remainder is of unknown origin. V and J calls and clone size are those listed in that table; D and trimming were worked out from the DNA. This sample gives around 100,000 clones in total; about 85% of them show up just once. The ten top clones hold roughly 2.5% of the sample.

Study-level results and caveats: No day 14 peak-response samples were available, so repertoires were characterized only after the peak T cell response. Conclusions about previously exposed vaccinees are limited, since just five to seven AZD1222 recipients were seropositive for SARS-CoV-2 at baseline. The 56-69-year group was small, and its depth increase did not reach significance, likely because of low power. Nearly half of unique spike-specific TCRs reportedly recognized epitopes outside regions mutated in the B.1.351 and B.1.1.7 variants. Participants were mostly white British, with more females than males. The authors suggested clonal diversity may have been underestimated. A significant rise in spike-specific TCR breadth and depth was observed after two AZD1222 doses relative to day 0 and relative to MenACWY recipients. The vaccine-associated CD4 TCRs covered the entire spike protein, and the dominant responses fell in regions 160-218 and 743-854.

This clone was recorded only once. It lacks a known antigen. No clone much larger than this one lies a single base away; base qualities are absent. In the germline V gene, CDR1 corresponds to ENHRY and CDR2 to SYGVKD. Counted from cysteine to phenylalanine, this CDR3 has 17 amino acids. The CDR3 DNA has 51 bases and is translated from base 1. V lost 2 bases and J lost 0 bases; the stretch between them is 16 bases long. The rearrangement joined TRBV10-3 to TRBJ1-2; no D segment can be confidently identified. This TCR was recovered from an adult who received the AZD1222 COVID-19 vaccine. The sample in question was peripheral blood, obtained 28 days after the second AZD1222 dose. In nucleotides, the sequence is TGTGCCATCAGTGAGACGAGCCATATCTCAGCTAACTATGGCTACACCTTC. It translates to CAISETSHISANYGYTF.